Given below is one TCR beta chain in context. Authors' data handling: Reference gene primer amplification gave estimated nucleated cell counts. TCRdb keeps only in-frame clones here, not all; method: immunoSEQ multiplex PCR. The DNA gave D and trimming, while V, J and clone size come from that table. The sample records fewer than 150,000 clones, 85% being singletons. V lost 8 bases and J 2 bases, leaving 10 bases between the germline ends. The germline V gene encodes CDR1 MRHNA and CDR2 SNTAGT. This CDR3 contains 13 residues. This entry comes from a study of blood T cell repertoires in COVID-19. Study in general: T cells, B-cell-depleted T cells, or PBMCs supplied cDNA or gDNA.

The clonotype was recovered from a man between 50 and 59 years old with acute or convalescent COVID-19. Sequencing was done on a sample of peripheral blood. The chain combines TRBV6-4 with TRBJ1-5, with unresolved D. This CDR3 reads CASSQEGNQPQHF. DNA for the CDR3: TGTGCCAGCTCGCAGGAGGGCAATCAGCCCCAGCATTTT.